The 29 T cell receptor beta chains below all came from one sample that was sequenced in a study of cytomegalovirus exposure and HLA in healthy donors. Clones were read by immunoSEQ multiplex PCR, and TCRdb kept only the in-frame ones, dropping some. The sample includes about 56,000 clones, 93% seen only once; the top ten take 1.5% to 2%. The specimen was PBMCs. The receptors derive from a woman aged 18-29 years in good health and CMV-seropositive.

The rearrangement joins TRBV5-4 to TRBJ1-2, with TRBD1 identical over 7 bases. The CDR3 totals 14 residues. From germline, CDR1 is SGHNT and CDR2 YYREEE (reference sequence). V lost 1 base to trimming and J lost 5 bases; unmatched junction nucleotides: 5. Here the CDR3 reads CASSLKGASYGYTF. The CDR3 coding sequence is TGTGCCAGCAGCTTGAAGGGGGCCTCGTATGGCTACACCTTC. The variable domain in full, with the rest retrieved from reference TRBV5-4 and TRBJ1-2, is ETGVTQSPTHLIKTRGQQVTLRCSSQSGHNTVSWYQQALGQGPQFIFQYYREEENGRGNFPPRFSGLQFPNYSSELNVNALELDDSALYLCASSLKGASYGYTFGSGTRLTVV.

The chain recombines TRBV28 with TRBJ1-3; tentative D call: TRBD1 (6 bases). V lost 7 bases, J lost 3 bases, and 19 bases lay in between. Germline V gives CDR1 MDHEN, CDR2 SYDVKM. The CDR3 is 16 amino acids. This CDR3 reads CASTPRPGDVGNTIYF. CDR3 nucleotides: TGTGCCAGCACCCCTCGACCAGGGGATGTTGGAAACACCATATATTTT. Looking up the rest from reference TRBV28 and TRBJ1-3 gives the full variable domain: DVKVTQSSRYLVKRTGEKVFLECVQDMDHENMFWYRQDPGLGLRLIYFSYDVKMKEKGDIPEGYSVSREKKERFSLILESASTNQTSMYLCASTPRPGDVGNTIYFGEGSWLTVV.

This CDR3 reads CASSALAGVPTDTQYF. In DNA form, the CDR3 reads TGTGCCAGCAGTGCACTAGCGGGGGTTCCCACAGATACGCAGTATTTT. The V call is TRBV2, the J call TRBJ2-3, with TRBD2 identical over 11 bases. Germline V gene lookup returns CDR1 SNHLY and CDR2 FYNNEI. CDR3 length: 16 residues. With 4 bases clipped from V and 2 bases from J, the junction kept 5 bases outside the gene matches.

The CDR3 DNA sequence: TGTGCCAGCAGCCGTACTAGCGGGGGGTACCAAGAGACCCAGTACTTC. Translation: CASSRTSGGYQETQYF. The genes are TRBV7-2 and TRBJ2-5, with 12 bases lining up with TRBD2. The germline V gene has CDR1 SGHTA and CDR2 FQGNSA. V dropped 5 bases and J dropped 0; count of bases not matched to a gene: 4. The CDR3 covers 16 residues.

A single count supports this clone. This chain links TRBV27 with TRBJ1-2; D not certain. The CDR3 has 12 amino acids. Germline assignment: CDR1 MNHEY and CDR2 SMNVEV (reference sequence). V lost 5 bases and J lost 8, with 12 bases in between. DNA of the CDR3: TGTGCCAGCAGTGAGGGAGGCCTAGGCTACACCTTC. This translates into CASSEGGLGYTF.

As concerns this clone: This CDR3 is also generated by other DNA sequences in the sample. This chain uses TRBV20-1 with TRBJ1-1, with D hard to call. This CDR3 region has 11 residues. The V end was cut by 3 bases, the J end by 1 base, with 3 bases between. The germline V gene has CDR1 DFQATT and CDR2 SNEGSKA (reference sequence). This chain's CDR3 is CSASKNTEAFF. The CDR3, as DNA: TGCAGTGCTAGCAAGAACACTGAAGCTTTCTTT.

The V and J genes are TRBV4-3 and TRBJ2-7; 7 bases fit TRBD2. CDR1 LGHNA and CDR2 YSLEER come from the germline V gene. V was clipped by 1 base and J by 5 bases; unmatched bases: 8. The CDR3 runs 15 residues. CDR3 bases: TGCGCCAGCAGCCAAGTTTGGCAGAGCGGGGACGAGCAGTACTTC. Protein: CASSQVWQSGDEQYF.

The chain recombines TRBV28 with TRBJ2-5; 9 nucleotides agree with TRBD2. The trim removed 3 bases at V and 1 base at J, leaving 6 bases unmatched. CDR3 size: 16 residues. Germline V gives CDR1 MDHEN, CDR2 SYDVKM. CDR3 protein: CASSFTAGGFQETQYF. The DNA for the CDR3 is TGTGCCAGCAGTTTTACTGCGGGGGGGTTCCAAGAGACCCAGTACTTC.

J is TRBJ2-5 and V is TRBV4-1; D is perhaps TRBD2 (5 bases). The germline V gene has CDR1 MGHRA and CDR2 YSYEKL. The CDR3 has 13 amino acids. The germline V and J ends were trimmed by 4 bases and 5 bases, with 11 bases remaining between them. This CDR3 is CASSPPTRETQYF. The CDR3, as DNA: TGCGCCAGCAGCCCACCTACTAGGGAGACCCAGTACTTC.

The chain carries TRBV4-3 and TRBJ2-4; TRBD2 matches 8 bases. Looked up from germline, CDR1 is LGHNA and CDR2 is YSLEER. CDR3 length: 14 residues. The V gene end was trimmed by 4 bases and the J gene end by 5 bases; junction bases not matched to a gene: 4. The CDR3 loop reads CASSPGLGENIQYF. Written as DNA, the CDR3 is TGCGCCAGCAGCCCGGGACTAGGTGAAAACATTCAGTACTTC.

V gene TRBV5-5 combines with J gene TRBJ1-6; possibly TRBD1 for D (5 bases). The ends were cut back, 0 bases at V and 7 bases at J, with 5 bases in the middle. CDR3 length equals 13 residues. In germline, CDR1 is SGHKS, CDR2 YYEKEE (reference sequence). This chain's CDR3 is CASSLGTNSPLHF. The CDR3 nucleotides are TGTGCCAGCAGCTTGGGGACAAATTCACCCCTCCACTTT.

The CDR3 reads CASSLGQISNQPQHF. The DNA of the CDR3 is TGTGCCAGCAGCTTAGGACAGATTAGCAATCAGCCCCAGCATTTT. The chain recombines TRBV7-2 with TRBJ1-5, with D perhaps TRBD1 (5 bases). The CDR3 contains 15 residues. Germline-derived CDR1 and CDR2 are SGHTA and FQGNSA. V was pared by 1 base and J by 0 bases, with 7 bases between.

V gene TRBV11-1 combines with J gene TRBJ2-5; 7 nucleotides match TRBD1. Per germline, CDR1 SGHAT and CDR2 FQDESV (reference sequence). The CDR3 is 14 residues long. V trimming: 4 bases; J trimming: 5 bases; junction bases outside the gene matches: 7. The CDR3 DNA is TGTGCCAGCAGCTGGGGACAGACCGGGGAGACCCAGTACTTC. Translating gives CASSWGQTGETQYF.

The V and J genes are TRBV7-6 and TRBJ1-1, with D unresolved. CDR1 SGHVS and CDR2 FNYEAQ come from the germline V gene. This CDR3 spans 13 amino acids. Trimming took off 0 bases at V and 7 bases at J, with 9 bases between the two ends. The CDR3 reads CASSLAGQSEAFF. In DNA, the CDR3 is TGTGCCAGCAGCTTAGCGGGCCAAAGTGAAGCTTTCTTT.

This rearrangement joins TRBV4-1 to TRBJ1-2; perhaps TRBD1 as D (6 bases). The V gene lost 0 bases and the J gene lost 5 bases, with 13 bases spanning the gap. Germline assignment: CDR1 MGHRA and CDR2 YSYEKL. The length of the CDR3 is 15 residues. Written as DNA, the CDR3 is TGCGCCAGCAGCCAAGATCAACAGGGCGGGTATGGCTACACCTTC. Translated, it gives CASSQDQQGGYGYTF.

The V gene is TRBV6-1, the J gene TRBJ1-5; the D gene is possibly TRBD1 (5 bases). Between the trimmed V and J ends, which lost 0 bases and 6 bases, there was a span of 12 bases. Germline V gene data show CDR1 as MNHNS and CDR2 as SASEGT. The CDR3 has 15 residues. CDR3 residues: CASSEASGFSQPQHF. Here the CDR3 DNA reads TGTGCCAGCAGTGAAGCATCAGGGTTTAGTCAGCCCCAGCATTTT.

The chain uses TRBV27 and TRBJ2-5, with a weak D call TRBD2 (7 bases). V lost 3 bases and J 4 bases, leaving 27 bases between the germline ends. The CDR3 length is 19 residues. The V gene's germline CDR1 is MNHEY and CDR2 SMNVEV (reference sequence). The CDR3 loop is CASSFLGGGRGQPLETQYF. The CDR3 DNA sequence: TGTGCCAGCAGTTTTTTGGGCGGGGGTAGGGGACAACCTTTAGAGACCCAGTACTTC.

The V gene is TRBV27, the J gene TRBJ2-7; D gene uncertain. Trimming stripped 6 bases from V and 2 bases from J, with 17 bases between. The germline V gene has CDR1 MNHEY and CDR2 SMNVEV (reference sequence). This CDR3 contains 15 residues. Written as DNA, the CDR3 is TGTGCCAGCAGCCCCATAGCACTTTTCACCTACGAGCAGTACTTC. Protein: CASSPIALFTYEQYF.

J is TRBJ2-3 and V is TRBV19; 12 nucleotides align to TRBD2. The V gene's germline CDR1 is LNHDA and CDR2 SQIVND (reference sequence). V shed 6 bases, J shed 5 bases, and the junction held 6 bases outside the gene matches. The CDR3 is 15 residues long. The CDR3 DNA is TGTGCCAGTAGCGGGACTAGCGGGTCGTTAGATACGCAGTATTTT. Its translation is CASSGTSGSLDTQYF.

The chain has TRBV4-1 and TRBJ1-2, with 7 bases matching TRBD1. The germline gives CDR1 MGHRA, CDR2 YSYEKL. This CDR3 has 16 residues. Unmatched junction bases numbered 10, after V lost 2 bases and J lost 4 bases. Here the CDR3 DNA reads TGCGCCAGCAGCCAAACTGGGGGACAGAGCCCCTATGGCTACACCTTC. It yields the protein CASSQTGGQSPYGYTF.

The genes are TRBV6-4 and TRBJ1-2; TRBD1 aligns across 7 bases. V gave up 0 bases and J gave up 13 bases; unmatched junction bases: 5. The CDR3 consists of 12 residues. Germline CDR1 is MRHNA and CDR2 is SNTAGT. The CDR3 bases are TGTGCCAGCAGTGACTCGATAGGGACAGCCACCTTC. Translating it yields CASSDSIGTATF.

This chain connects TRBV6-5 to TRBJ1-5, with TRBD1 as a possible D gene (5 bases). The germline V gene encodes CDR1 MNHEY and CDR2 SVGAGI. This CDR3 region has 13 residues. V was trimmed by 7 bases and J by 5 bases, leaving 12 bases between them. CDR3 residues: CASKGTVDQPQHF. The CDR3 region has the DNA TGTGCCAGCAAAGGGACTGTGGATCAGCCCCAGCATTTT.

The chain uses TRBV29-1 and TRBJ2-7, with D maybe TRBD2 (7 bases). V was pared by 0 bases and J by 0 bases, with 9 bases between. This CDR3 has 14 residues. The germline gives CDR1 SQVTM, CDR2 ANQGSEA. The CDR3 coding sequence is TGCAGCGTTGAAGAAGGGGGGGCCTCCTACGAGCAGTACTTC. Translation gives CSVEEGGASYEQYF.

This chain uses TRBV27 with TRBJ2-1; D is perhaps TRBD1 (5 bases). The V end lost 6 bases, the J end lost 2 bases, and 14 bases lay between the germline ends. The CDR3 contains 15 residues. Germline V CDR1 and CDR2: MNHEY, SMNVEV (reference sequence). The CDR3 DNA sequence: TGTGCCAGCAGCGCTATCCAGACAGCCTACAATGAGCAGTTCTTC. Protein: CASSAIQTAYNEQFF.

The chain is built from TRBV7-3 and TRBJ2-7; TRBD1 is a possible D gene (6 bases). Trimming stripped 5 bases from V and 6 bases from J, with 14 bases between. Germline V gene data show CDR1 as SGHTA and CDR2 as FQGTGA. The CDR3 runs to 13 residues. This CDR3 is CASSVLQGSEQYF. For the CDR3, the DNA is TGTGCCAGCAGCGTTTTACAGGGATCCGAGCAGTACTTC.

The chain uses TRBV10-3 and TRBJ1-1, with a tentative D call TRBD1 (6 bases). The CDR3 has 13 amino acids. CDR1 and CDR2 (germline): ENHRY, SYGVKD. Trimming stripped 2 bases from V and 6 bases from J, with 10 bases between. The CDR3 here is CAISERDIPEAFF. Written as DNA, the CDR3 is TGTGCCATCAGTGAGAGGGACATACCTGAAGCTTTCTTT.

This chain joins TRBV11-2 and TRBJ1-2, with TRBD1 identical over 12 bases. Trimming cost V 4 bases and J 7 bases; bases outside gene matches: 7. This CDR3 has 15 amino acids. Germline V CDR1 and CDR2: SGHAT, FQNNGV. CDR3 nucleotides: TGTGCCAGCAGCTCCTGGGACAGGGGGCGATCTGGCTACACCTTC. Its translation is CASSSWDRGRSGYTF.

The V and J genes are TRBV7-2 and TRBJ1-1, with TRBD1 identical over 7 bases. V shed 2 bases and J 1 base; nucleotides not matched to a gene: 1. Germline values: CDR1 SGHTA, CDR2 FQGNSA. This CDR3 comprises 14 residues. The CDR3 coding sequence is TGTGCCAGCAGCTTAAGACAGGGGAACACTGAAGCTTTCTTT. It encodes CASSLRQGNTEAFF.

The rearrangement links TRBV5-1 to TRBJ2-2; TRBD2 matches 9 bases. Germline-derived CDR1 and CDR2 are SGHRS and YFSETQ. The CDR3 is 17 amino acids. J gave up 5 bases and V 4 bases, and 12 bases lay outside the gene matches. DNA of the CDR3: TGCGCCAGCAGCCTCTTCCGCGGGGGGGCTGGAACCGGGGAGCTGTTTTTT. Translation: CASSLFRGGAGTGELFF.